The 23 T cell receptor beta chains below come from one sample, sequenced in a study of T cells in Graves' hyperthyroidism and ophthalmopathy. TCR beta CDR3 regions were amplified from RNA. TCR CDR3 underwent first-round RT-PCR with the HTBI primer set. TCRdb analysed the multiplex PCR reads with MiXCR anew, one entry per CDR3 protein. The data show 200,000 to 250,000 distinct CDR3 sequences, with approximately 17% seen just once and 50% held by the top ten. Sample: blood. The receptors were gathered from a man in his fifties or sixties with Graves' hyperthyroidism.

The rearrangement uses TRBV12-3 or TRBV12-4 and TRBJ1-1; 8 positions match TRBD1. Trimming cost V 2 bases and J 1 base; bases outside gene matches: 0. This CDR3 contains 14 residues. CDR3 loop: CASSLQGANTEAFF. The CDR3 DNA follows: TGTGCCAGCAGTTTACAGGGGGCGAACACTGAAGCTTTCTTT.

The chain joins TRBV20-1 to TRBJ1-3; 8 bases are shared with TRBD1. Germline V gene data show CDR1 as DFQATT and CDR2 as SNEGSKA (reference sequence). This CDR3 has 15 residues. V shed 0 bases, J shed 8 bases, and the junction held 9 bases outside the gene matches. The DNA of the CDR3 is TGCAGTGCTAGAGATGCTGGACAGGGAGGCCACACCATATATTTT. Protein product: CSARDAGQGGHTIYF.

The V gene is TRBV4-2, the J gene TRBJ2-1, with D perhaps TRBD2 (5 bases). CDR1 is LGHNA and CDR2 is YNFKEQ in the germline V gene. The V and J ends lost 4 bases and 7 bases respectively, with 17 bases between them. The CDR3 contains 15 residues. CDR3 region: CASSPTSGRINEQFF. In DNA form, the CDR3 reads TGTGCCAGCAGCCCCACGAGCGGACGGATTAATGAGCAGTTCTTC.

The chain joins TRBV5-1 to TRBJ2-7, with D possibly matching TRBD1 (6 bases). The CDR3 contains 14 residues. With 0 bases removed from V and 7 bases from J, the gap between germline ends came to 14 bases. Germline assignment: CDR1 SGHRS and CDR2 YFSETQ. CDR3 protein: CASSLGLRGDEQYF. Here the CDR3 DNA reads TGCGCCAGCAGCTTGGGACTCAGGGGTGATGAGCAGTACTTC.

The rearrangement joins TRBV11-2 to TRBJ1-1; D is undetermined. V dropped 5 bases and J dropped 5 bases, with 15 bases sitting between them. Germline values: CDR1 SGHAT, CDR2 FQNNGV. The CDR3 loop spans 14 amino acids. The CDR3 bases are TGTGCCAGCAGCATCTCGGGGATTGGGACTGAAGCTTTCTTT. Its protein is CASSISGIGTEAFF. Based on the CDR3 plus reference TRBV11-2 and TRBJ1-1, the full variable domain is EAGVAQSPRYKIIEKRQSVAFWCNPISGHATLYWYQQILGQGPKLLIQFQNNGVVDDSQLPKDRFSAERLKGVDSTLKIQPAKLEDSAVYLCASSISGIGTEAFFGQGTRLTVV.

There are many counts of this clonotype. The V gene is TRBV10-3, the J gene TRBJ2-5, with TRBD1 matching over 12 bases. V lost 6 bases to trimming and J lost 7 bases; unmatched junction nucleotides: 9. Germline V gives CDR1 ENHRY, CDR2 SYGVKD. The CDR3 spans 15 residues. CDR3 loop: CAISGTGGSEGTQYF. The CDR3 bases are TGTGCCATCAGCGGGACAGGGGGCTCAGAAGGGACCCAGTACTTC.

Comments on this clonotype: A read error may account for a junction end that differs from germline. The chain combines TRBV6-5 with TRBJ2-3; 10 nucleotides match TRBD2. Germline V gene data show CDR1 as MNHEY and CDR2 as SVGAGI. The length of the CDR3 is 15 residues. The DNA of the CDR3 is TGTGCCAGCAGTGACTCGACTAGCGGGCCAGATACGCAGTATTTT. This codes for CASSDSTSGPDTQYF.

In the case of this clonotype: This could be a read error, since a much larger clone is one nucleotide away. The rearrangement uses TRBV20-1 and TRBJ2-1; 11 nucleotides line up with TRBD2. The tail of the sequence fits TRBJ2-7 better, so the J call may be wrong. Germline CDR1 is DFQATT and CDR2 is SNEGSKA (reference sequence). CDR3 length equals 15 residues. The DNA of the CDR3 is TGCAGTGCTAGAGATCCTAGCGGGGGGAACAATGAGCAGTACTTC. It codes for CSARDPSGGNNEQYF.

The J gene is TRBJ2-7, the V gene TRBV7-2; 11 bases are shared with TRBD2. Per the germline V gene, CDR1 is SGHTA and CDR2 is FQGNSA. The CDR3 length is 14 residues. With 1 base clipped from V and 11 bases from J, the junction kept 7 bases outside the gene matches. CDR3 sequence: CASSLEASGRKKYF. CDR3 nucleotides: TGTGCCAGCAGCTTAGAAGCTAGCGGGAGGAAGAAGTACTTC.

The chain couples TRBV6-5 to TRBJ2-1, with 14 positions matching TRBD2. This CDR3 has 17 amino acids. CDR1 and CDR2 from the germline V gene are MNHEY and SVGAGI. J gave up 4 bases and V 0 bases, and 2 bases lay outside the gene matches. CDR3 region: CASSYSGLAGVYNEQFF. In DNA, the CDR3 is TGTGCCAGCAGTTACTCGGGACTAGCGGGAGTTTACAATGAGCAGTTCTTC.

The CDR3 bases are TGCAGCGTTGATGCTGCCGGGGCCAACGTCCTGACTTTC. Translation: CSVDAAGANVLTF. The V gene is TRBV29-1, the J gene TRBJ2-6; the D is unclear. Trimming removed 3 bases from V and 4 bases from J, with 7 bases in between. Germline lookup yields CDR1 SQVTM and CDR2 ANQGSEA. The CDR3 spans 13 residues.

The CDR3 sequence is CASSLTLGVAGANVLTF. CDR3 sequence (DNA): TGTGCCAGCAGCTTAACTCTTGGGGTGGCTGGGGCCAACGTCCTGACTTTC. The chain recombines TRBV7-2 with TRBJ2-6; no firm D call. V lost 2 bases and J 2 bases, leaving 13 bases between the germline ends. The CDR3 is 17 amino acids. Per the germline V gene, CDR1 is SGHTA and CDR2 is FQGNSA. Looking up the rest from reference TRBV7-2 and TRBJ2-6 gives the full variable domain: GAGVSQSPSNKVTEKGKDVELRCDPISGHTALYWYRQSLGQGLEFLIYFQGNSAPDKSGLPSDRFSAERTGGSVSTLTIQRTQQEDSAVYLCASSLTLGVAGANVLTFGAGSRLTVL.

This clonotype was counted at least ten times. This rearrangement joins TRBV28 to TRBJ2-7, with D possibly TRBD2 on 6 matching bases. Trimming pared 3 bases from V and 3 bases from J, leaving 15 bases between. The CDR3 is made up of 15 amino acids. Germline V gene sequence: CDR1 MDHEN, CDR2 SYDVKM. The CDR3 spells CASSFTGEVSYEQYF. CDR3 nucleotides: TGTGCCAGCAGTTTCACGGGGGAGGTCAGCTACGAGCAGTACTTC.

V gene TRBV5-1 combines with J gene TRBJ2-1; a weak D match, TRBD1 (5 bases). Deletions cut 6 bases from V and 5 bases from J, with 15 bases between. CDR3 length equals 14 residues. CDR1 SGHRS and CDR2 YFSETQ come from the germline V gene. The DNA of the CDR3 is TGCGCCAGCACCCGGTCGCCAGGGAACAATGAGCAGTTCTTC. This translates into CASTRSPGNNEQFF.

Many counts were recorded for this clonotype. The chain has TRBV7-9 and TRBJ2-3; 13 bases fit TRBD2. Germline CDR1 is SEHNR and CDR2 is FQNEAQ (reference sequence). The ends lost 0 bases at V and 4 bases at J; junction bases unmatched: 4. The CDR3 runs 17 residues. CDR3 coding DNA: TGTGCCAGCAGCTTAGCCCGGACTAGCGGGAGCCCAGATACGCAGTATTTT. This gives the protein CASSLARTSGSPDTQYF.

Points on this clonotype: A read error may account for a junction end that differs from germline. V usage is TRBV5-1 and J usage is TRBJ2-5, with TRBD1 matching over 10 bases. The CDR3 extends over 15 amino acids. Germline V gives CDR1 SGHRS, CDR2 YFSETQ. CDR3 DNA sequence: TGCGCCAGCAGCTCCATGACAGGGGGCCAAGAGACCCAGCACTTC. Protein product: CASSSMTGGQETQHF.

This clonotype was found many times. The chain is built from TRBV2 and TRBJ2-7, with 11 bases that match TRBD2. V shed 0 bases and J 6 bases; nucleotides not matched to a gene: 13. Germline V gene sequence: CDR1 SNHLY, CDR2 FYNNEI. The CDR3 extends over 18 amino acids. CDR3 residues: CASSEAIASGRTRSEQYF. CDR3 coding DNA: TGTGCCAGCAGTGAAGCGATAGCTAGCGGGAGGACCAGGTCCGAGCAGTACTTC. The variable domain in full, with the rest retrieved from reference TRBV2 and TRBJ2-7, is EPEVTQTPSHQVTQMGQEVILRCVPISNHLYFYWYRQILGQKVEFLVSFYNNEISEKSEIFDDQFSVERPDGSNFTLKIRSTKLEDSAMYFCASSEAIASGRTRSEQYFGPGTRLTVT.

This sequence joins TRBV6-1 and TRBJ2-3; 9 bases align to TRBD1. The CDR3 has 14 amino acids. Trimming took 9 bases from V and 3 from J; bases not matched to a gene: 7. Per germline, CDR1 MNHNS and CDR2 SASEGT. The CDR3 coding sequence is TGTGCCAGTTCACAGGGGGCTGCGACAGATACGCAGTATTTT. Encoded protein: CASSQGAATDTQYF.

This clonotype was recorded many times. CDR3 sequence: CASSPWLAGAAEQYF. For the CDR3, the DNA is TGTGCCAGCAGTCCCTGGCTAGCGGGAGCGGCCGAGCAGTACTTC. The gene calls are TRBV28 and TRBJ2-7; 10 bases fit TRBD2. CDR1 MDHEN and CDR2 SYDVKM come from the germline V gene. V lost 5 bases, J lost 6 bases, and 10 bases stayed unmatched. This CDR3 has 15 residues.

The chain recombines TRBV7-9 with TRBJ2-1, with D uncertain. From germline, CDR1 is SEHNR and CDR2 FQNEAQ (reference sequence). CDR3 length: 16 residues. The ends were cut back, 4 bases at V and 0 bases at J, with 13 bases in the middle. Here the CDR3 DNA reads TGTGCCAGCAGCTCCTCTGCGATGGGCTCCTACAATGAGCAGTTCTTC. Its translation is CASSSSAMGSYNEQFF.

The V and J genes are TRBV18 and TRBJ2-5; D ambiguous. The germline V and J ends were trimmed by 10 bases and 1 base, with 7 bases remaining between them. Germline loops: CDR1 KGHSH, CDR2 LQKENI. The CDR3 spans 11 residues. CDR3: CANSRQETQYF. DNA of the CDR3: TGTGCCAACTCCCGCCAAGAGACCCAGTACTTC. The full variable domain, in which reference TRBV18 and TRBJ2-5 provide the parts outside the CDR3, is NAGVMQNPRHLVRRRGQEARLRCSPMKGHSHVYWYRQLPEEGLKFMVYLQKENIIDESGMPKERFSAEFPKEGPSILRIQQVVRGDSAAYFCANSRQETQYFGPGTRLLVL.

This clonotype came up a few times. V usage is TRBV4-1 and J usage is TRBJ2-7; 8 bases match TRBD1. V gave up 1 base and J gave up 3 bases; unmatched junction bases: 5. Germline-derived CDR1 and CDR2 are MGHRA and YSYEKL. The CDR3 loop spans 15 amino acids. The CDR3 DNA is TGCGCCAGCAGCCAAGGGGGGACAGGACTCTACGAGCAGTACTTC. This translates into CASSQGGTGLYEQYF.

This clonotype was detected ten times or more. The V and J genes are TRBV18 and TRBJ1-1; D perhaps matches TRBD1 (5 bases). Trimming took 3 bases from V and 1 from J, leaving 9 bases between them. From germline, CDR1 is KGHSH and CDR2 LQKENI. This CDR3 region has 14 residues. The chain's CDR3 is CASSPAGRNTEAFF. In nucleotides, the CDR3 is TGTGCCAGCTCACCCGCGGGACGGAACACTGAAGCTTTCTTT.